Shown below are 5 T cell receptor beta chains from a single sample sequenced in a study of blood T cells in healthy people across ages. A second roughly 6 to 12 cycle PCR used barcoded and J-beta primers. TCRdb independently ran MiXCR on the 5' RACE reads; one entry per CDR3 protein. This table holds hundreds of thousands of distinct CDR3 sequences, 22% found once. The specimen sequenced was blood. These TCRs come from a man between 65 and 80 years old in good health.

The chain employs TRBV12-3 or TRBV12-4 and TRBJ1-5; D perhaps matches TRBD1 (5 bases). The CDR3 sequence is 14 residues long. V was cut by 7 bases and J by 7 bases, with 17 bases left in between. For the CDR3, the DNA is TGTGCCAGCACCTCAGCCAGCAGGGAACAGCCCCAGCATTTT. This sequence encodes CASTSASREQPQHF.

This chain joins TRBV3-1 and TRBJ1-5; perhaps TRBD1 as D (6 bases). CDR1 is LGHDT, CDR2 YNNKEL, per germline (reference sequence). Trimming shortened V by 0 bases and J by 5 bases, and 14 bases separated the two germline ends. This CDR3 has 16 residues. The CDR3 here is CASSQDLGQGYQPQHF. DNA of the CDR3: TGTGCCAGCAGCCAAGATCTAGGGCAGGGGTATCAGCCCCAGCATTTT.

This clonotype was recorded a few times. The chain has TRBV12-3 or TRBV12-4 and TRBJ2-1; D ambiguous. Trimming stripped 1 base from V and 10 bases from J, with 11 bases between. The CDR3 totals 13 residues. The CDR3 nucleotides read TGTGCCAGCAGTTTAGTACCCTACGGAGAGCAGTTCTTC. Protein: CASSLVPYGEQFF.

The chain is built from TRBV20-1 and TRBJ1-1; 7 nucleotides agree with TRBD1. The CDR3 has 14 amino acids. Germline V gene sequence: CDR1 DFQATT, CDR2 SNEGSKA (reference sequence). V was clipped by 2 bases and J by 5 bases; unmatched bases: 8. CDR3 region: CSARPQGSRTEAFF. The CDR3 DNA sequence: TGCAGTGCTAGACCACAGGGGTCTAGGACTGAAGCTTTCTTT.

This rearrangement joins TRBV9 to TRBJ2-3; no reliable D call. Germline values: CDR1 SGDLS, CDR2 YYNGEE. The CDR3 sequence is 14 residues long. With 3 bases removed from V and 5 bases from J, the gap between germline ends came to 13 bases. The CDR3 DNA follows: TGTGCCAGCAGCGCCAGAATAGAGCAAGATACGCAGTATTTT. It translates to CASSARIEQDTQYF.